A selection of T cell receptor beta chains follows, all from one sample in a study of beta chain features in type 1 diabetes. Profiling relied on immunoSEQ multiplex PCR, and the TCRdb table lists in-frame clones only, not all of them. The sample holds roughly 400,000 clones, more than 12% seen once. Input material: naive CD4+ T cells from blood. Receptors originate from a young woman in good health. Each CDR3 is given with its conserved first and last residue. A D gene is named only where the DNA matches it firmly. Some rows have no size entry. The others give once, few or many, or a class for an expanded clone.

clone_size d_call j_call v_call cdr3_nt cdr3_aa
few TRBD1 TRBJ1-5 TRBV29-1 TGCAGCGTTGGCGGGACAGCGATGAATCAGCCCCAGCATTTT CSVGGTAMNQPQHF
few . TRBJ1-1 TRBV13 TGTGCCAGCAGCTTCGGGTTGGGGCTTGAAGCTTTCTTT CASSFGLGLEAFF
. TRBD2 TRBJ2-5 TRBV5-4 TGTGCCAGCAGCTGGGGTAGCGGGTACCAAGAGACCCAGTACTTC CASSWGSGYQETQYF
. . TRBJ1-5 TRBV12-5 TGTGCTAGTGGTTTGGGAGACTATCAGCCCCAGCATTTT CASGLGDYQPQHF
. . TRBJ1-1 TRBV19 TGTGCTATTACAGGGACATCGAACACTGAAGCTTTCTTT CAITGTSNTEAFF
few . TRBJ1-2 TRBV5-1 TGCGCCAGCAGCCCGGGGGACCGGGACGGAGTGTATGGCTACACCTTC CASSPGDRDGVYGYTF
. . TRBJ1-2 TRBV5-4 TGTGCCAGCAGCTTGGTTTGGGGAGATTTCAACTATGGCTACACCTTC CASSLVWGDFNYGYTF
few TRBD2 TRBJ2-6 TRBV5-1 TGCGCCAGCAGCTTAGGGGGAACTAGCGGCTCTGGGGCCAACGTCCTGACTTTC CASSLGGTSGSGANVLTF
. . TRBJ2-5 TRBV5-1 TGCGCCAGCAGCTTGACAGGGCTGGAGGAGACCCAGTACTTC CASSLTGLEETQYF
. . TRBJ2-7 TRBV27 TGTGCCAGCAAACAGGGCGTCAGCTCCTACGAGCAGTACTTC CASKQGVSSYEQYF
few . TRBJ2-3 TRBV5-1 TGCGCCAGCAGCGTTACAGGGAGCACAGATACGCAGTATTTT CASSVTGSTDTQYF
. TRBD2 TRBJ2-1 TRBV9 TGTGCCAGCAGCTATAGCGGGAGTAGCGATGAGCAGTTCTTC CASSYSGSSDEQFF
. TRBD2 TRBJ2-1 TRBV7-9 TGTGCCAGCAGATCCCCCGGGACTAGCGGCCCGAATGAGCAGTTCTTC CASRSPGTSGPNEQFF
. TRBD1 TRBJ2-1 TRBV18 TGTGCCAGCTCACCGACAGGGGGCGGGTACAATGAGCAGTTCTTC CASSPTGGGYNEQFF
. . TRBJ2-5 TRBV15 TGTGCCACCAGCAGAGGTGGGAGTGAGACCCAGTACTTC CATSRGGSETQYF
few . TRBJ2-2 TRBV7-2 TGTGCCAGCAGCTTCGAAGTAACCGGAGTTGGCGGGGAGCTGTTTTTT CASSFEVTGVGGELFF
. . TRBJ2-6 TRBV5-6 TGTGCCAGCAGCCTACCGTTATGGTCGGGGGCCAACGTCCTGACTTTC CASSLPLWSGANVLTF
. TRBD1 TRBJ1-5 TRBV19 TGTGCCAGTACCGGGACAGGGGGCAATCAGCCCCAGCATTTT CASTGTGGNQPQHF
. TRBD1 TRBJ2-7 TRBV28 TGTGCCAGCAGTACGGGACAGGGGGTCGGCGACGAGCAGTACTTC CASSTGQGVGDEQYF
. TRBD2 TRBJ2-1 TRBV4-1 TGCGCCAGCAGCCAGGCGACTAGCGGGAGGGCCAGGAACAATGAGCAGTTCTTC CASSQATSGRARNNEQFF
. . TRBJ1-3 TRBV28 TGTGCCTGCAAATCAGGGGCGCCCTACACCATATATTTT CACKSGAPYTIYF
. TRBD1 TRBJ1-5 TRBV15 TGTGCCACCAGCAGGCTGGGACAGGGAATCCAGCCCCAGCATTTT CATSRLGQGIQPQHF
few TRBD1 TRBJ1-2 TRBV18 TGTGCCAGCTCAGAGGGACAGGAGTATGGCTACACCTTC CASSEGQEYGYTF
. TRBD2 TRBJ2-2 TRBV30 TGTGCCTGGGCCCAAGGACTAGCGGGAAGCGGGGAGCTGTTTTTT CAWAQGLAGSGELFF
. . TRBJ2-4 TRBV27 TGTGCCAGCAGGCATAAAGGGGACTCGAAAAACATTCAGTACTTC CASRHKGDSKNIQYF
. TRBD2 TRBJ2-1 TRBV29-1 TGCAGCACACTTAGCGGGATTTCCTACAATGAGCAGTTCTTC CSTLSGISYNEQFF
. TRBD1 TRBJ1-2 TRBV4-2 TGTGCCAGCAGCCAGCTGGACAGGCCGCGTACCTTC CASSQLDRPRTF
few TRBD1 TRBJ2-1 TRBV10-3 TGTGCCATCAGAGTAACAGGGGGGAACAATGAGCAGTTCTTC CAIRVTGGNNEQFF
few TRBD2 TRBJ2-2 TRBV5-4 TGTGCCAGCAGCCCCAAACTAGCGGCAGACACCGGGGAGCTGTTTTTT CASSPKLAADTGELFF
few TRBD1 TRBJ1-5 TRBV28 TGTGCCAGCAGCATCGGGACAGGGCGAACTCAGCCCCAGCATTTT CASSIGTGRTQPQHF
few TRBD1 TRBJ1-2 TRBV14 TGTGCCAGCAGCCAAGCAGGACAGGTCTATGGCTACACCTTC CASSQAGQVYGYTF
. . TRBJ1-1 TRBV6-1 TGTGCCAGCAGTGTAACAGGGAGGGCTGAAGCTTTCTTT CASSVTGRAEAFF
few . TRBJ2-4 TRBV28 TGTGCCAGCAGTCCTCCCCTTTTCAGGCCCAAAAACATTCAGTACTTC CASSPPLFRPKNIQYF
. TRBD2 TRBJ2-1 TRBV5-4 TGTGCCAGCAGCTCCCCCGGGACTAGGAGCTACAATGAGCAGTTCTTC CASSSPGTRSYNEQFF
few TRBD1 TRBJ1-5 TRBV29-1 TGCAGCGTGGCGACAGGGCCACAGCCCCAGCATTTT CSVATGPQPQHF
. . TRBJ1-1 TRBV7-2 TGTGCCAGCAGCCTCGTTGGGGGGAGCACTGAAGCTTTCTTT CASSLVGGSTEAFF
. TRBD2 TRBJ2-7 TRBV7-6 TGTGCCAGCAGCTTACGGACTAGCCCTTTCGAGCAGTACTTC CASSLRTSPFEQYF
. TRBD2 TRBJ2-5 TRBV18 TGTGCCAGCTCACTCGGACTAGCGGGAGGGCCGGTGACCCAGTACTTC CASSLGLAGGPVTQYF
few . TRBJ2-7 TRBV19 TGTGCCAGTAGCACAGTTGACAGGAACGAGCAGTACTTC CASSTVDRNEQYF
. . TRBJ2-2 TRBV28 TGTGCCAGCAGTTTAGACGGTTTGAGCGGCACCGGGGAGCTGTTTTTT CASSLDGLSGTGELFF
. . TRBJ2-7 TRBV30 TGTGCCTGGAGTGTAGGGGGAAGTACCTACGAGCAGTACTTC CAWSVGGSTYEQYF